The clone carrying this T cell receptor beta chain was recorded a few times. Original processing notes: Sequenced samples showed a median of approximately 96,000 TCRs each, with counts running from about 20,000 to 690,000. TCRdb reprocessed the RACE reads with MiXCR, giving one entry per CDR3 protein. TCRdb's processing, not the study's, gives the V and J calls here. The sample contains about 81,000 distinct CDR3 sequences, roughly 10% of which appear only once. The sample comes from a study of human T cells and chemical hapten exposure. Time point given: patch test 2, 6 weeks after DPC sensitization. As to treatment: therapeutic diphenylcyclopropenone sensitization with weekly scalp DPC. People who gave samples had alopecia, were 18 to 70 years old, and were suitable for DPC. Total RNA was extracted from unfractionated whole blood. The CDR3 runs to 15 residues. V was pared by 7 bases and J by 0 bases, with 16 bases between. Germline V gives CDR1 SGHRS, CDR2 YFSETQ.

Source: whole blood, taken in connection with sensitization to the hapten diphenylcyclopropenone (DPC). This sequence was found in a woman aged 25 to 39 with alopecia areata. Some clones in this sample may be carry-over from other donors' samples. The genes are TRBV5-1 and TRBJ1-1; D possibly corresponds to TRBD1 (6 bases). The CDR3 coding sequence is TGCGCCAGCCGAACCGGACAGACCATGAACACTGAAGCTTTCTTT. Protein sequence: CASRTGQTMNTEAFF.